The 27 T cell receptor beta chains given below trace back to one sample, sequenced in a study of T cell repertoires in cytomegalovirus infection (dated by TCRdb to the late 2010s). The instrument given in TCRdb is Illumina HiSeq 1500. TCRdb reworked the public reads: Q25 trimming with fastp, MiXCR clone assembly, productive beta chains retained. CDR3 protein duplicates are merged, each entry listing the most common genes and DNA. The sample profile shows about half a million distinct CDR3 sequences; around 30% of them were found once. The top ten clonotypes cover roughly a sixth of the sample. Which antigens these TCRs recognize remains unknown. The treatment or condition tag for this specimen amounts to: in vitro stimulation with specific CMV peptide epitopes to enrich CMV-specific T cells. The starting material was cultured PBMCs, obtained from culture after CMV antigen stimulation. These receptors all stem from a human donor in good health (CMV status not recorded). Some clones in this sample may be carry-over from other donors' samples.

This clonotype has at least ten counts. The rearrangement uses TRBV7-2 and TRBJ1-6; D uncertain. Germline CDR1 reads SGHTA; CDR2 reads FQGNSA. The CDR3 sequence is 14 residues long. The germline V and J ends were trimmed by 2 bases and 7 bases, with 9 bases remaining between them. CDR3 coding DNA: TGTGCCAGCAGCTTACAGCTCCCAAATTCACCCCTCCACTTT. Its protein product is CASSLQLPNSPLHF.

The chain uses TRBV6-6 and TRBJ2-2; TRBD2 matches at 10 bases. The CDR3 sequence is 18 residues long. V shed 6 bases, J shed 6 bases, and the junction held 16 bases outside the gene matches. Germline loops: CDR1 MNHNY, CDR2 SVGAGI (reference sequence). The CDR3 DNA reads as TGTGCCAGCAGCCCCCGCCTAGCGGGAGATTGGGGAGCCGGGGAGCTGTTTTTT. This gives the protein CASSPRLAGDWGAGELFF.

In this sample, this clonotype turned up a few times. J is TRBJ1-1 and V is TRBV7-9, with unresolved D. This CDR3 is 18 amino acids long. V was shortened by 5 bases and J by 1 base, with 23 bases between the two germline ends. Germline V lookup: CDR1 SEHNR, CDR2 FQNEAQ (reference sequence). CDR3 sequence reads: CASSPAVGASLENTEAFF. CDR3 bases: TGTGCCAGCAGCCCCGCGGTGGGTGCTTCCCTGGAGAACACTGAAGCTTTCTTT.

This clonotype was found a few times. The chain employs TRBV6-1 and TRBJ2-1, with D perhaps being TRBD1 or TRBD2 (6 bases each). V dropped 5 bases and J dropped 1 base, with 21 bases sitting between them. CDR1 is MNHNS and CDR2 is SASEGT in the germline V gene. CDR3 length: 18 residues. CDR3 region: CASSRRTATRDSYNEQFF. The CDR3 DNA reads TGTGCCAGCAGTCGAAGGACAGCGACTAGAGATTCCTACAATGAGCAGTTCTTC.

The J gene is TRBJ1-5, the V gene TRBV19, with D maybe TRBD1 (5 bases). Trimming cost V 6 bases and J 4 bases, with 10 bases left between them. CDR3 length: 13 residues. Germline V gene data show CDR1 as LNHDA and CDR2 as SQIVND (reference sequence). CDR3 residues: CASRGPGNQPQHF. DNA for the CDR3: TGTGCCAGTAGGGGGCCAGGTAATCAGCCCCAGCATTTT.

This clonotype has a handful of counts. V is TRBV29-1 and J is TRBJ2-1, with 9 bases that match TRBD2. The CDR3 totals 13 residues. V gave up 5 bases and J gave up 6 bases; unmatched junction bases: 5. CDR1 is SQVTM, CDR2 ANQGSEA, per germline. The CDR3 DNA sequence: TGCAGCGTTCAACTAGCGGGCCGCAATGAGCAGTTCTTC. Amino acid sequence: CSVQLAGRNEQFF.

The rearrangement joins TRBV6-1 to TRBJ2-6; D perhaps matches TRBD1 (6 bases). Germline CDR1 MNHNS, CDR2 SASEGT. This CDR3 is 16 amino acids long. Deletions cut 3 bases from V and 0 bases from J, with 9 bases between. DNA of the CDR3: TGTGCCAGCAGTGAGCCAGGGGTCTCTGGGGCCAACGTCCTGACTTTC. This codes for CASSEPGVSGANVLTF.

Concerning this clonotype: One junction end does not reproduce the germline sequence, and a read error may be involved. This chain uses TRBV28 with TRBJ2-7; the D gene is possibly TRBD2 (6 bases). The length of the CDR3 is 11 residues. The germline V gene encodes CDR1 MDHEN and CDR2 SYDVKM. CDR3 residues: CASSGMAGTDF. CDR3 bases: TGTGCCAGCAGTGGGATGGCGGGGACCGACTTC. The entire variable domain, with the rest obtained from reference TRBV28 and TRBJ2-7, is as follows: DVKVTQSSRYLVKRTGEKVFLECVQDMDHENMFWYRQDPGLGLRLIYFSYDVKMKEKGDIPEGYSVSREKKERFSLILESASTNQTSMYLCASSGMAGTDFGPGTRLTVT.

A single count supports this clonotype. Sequence at one end of the junction differs from germline and may be a read error. The chain is built from TRBV5-3 and TRBJ1-1, with 8 bases matching TRBD1. TRBV5-3 is filed as an ORF, its function uncertain. This CDR3 contains 14 residues. CDR3 DNA sequence: TGTGCCAGCAGCTCTATAGATGGGACAGGAGAGGCTTTCTTT. Translated: CASSSIDGTGEAFF.

The sample holds many counts of this clonotype. The chain links TRBV7-2 to TRBJ2-2, with D unclear. Germline V gives CDR1 SGHTA, CDR2 FQGNSA. The CDR3 has 14 amino acids. Trimming stripped 0 bases from V and 0 bases from J, with 2 bases between. The CDR3 region is CASSLATNTGELFF. The CDR3 nucleotides are TGTGCCAGCAGCTTAGCCACGAACACCGGGGAGCTGTTTTTT.

The chain has TRBV18 and TRBJ2-1, with a possible D match to TRBD1 (6 bases). V shed 0 bases and J shed 5 bases, with 14 bases lying between them. The CDR3 contains 16 residues. Germline V gene data show CDR1 as KGHSH and CDR2 as LQKENI. The CDR3 sequence is CASSPPATGTNNEQFF. The CDR3 DNA reads TGTGCCAGCTCACCACCGGCGACAGGCACAAACAATGAGCAGTTCTTC.

The V gene is TRBV5-4, the J gene TRBJ1-1; TRBD1 agrees at 8 bases. J was trimmed by 4 bases and V by 2 bases; bases with no gene match: 10. CDR1 is SGHNT, CDR2 YYREEE, per germline (reference sequence). The CDR3 is 16 amino acids. The CDR3 DNA sequence: TGTGCCAGCAGCTTTCTCAGGGGGCACGGGGGCACTGAAGCTTTCTTT. It translates to CASSFLRGHGGTEAFF. The full variable domain, with the rest looked up from reference TRBV5-4 and TRBJ1-1, is ETGVTQSPTHLIKTRGQQVTLRCSSQSGHNTVSWYQQALGQGPQFIFQYYREEENGRGNFPPRFSGLQFPNYSSELNVNALELDDSALYLCASSFLRGHGGTEAFFGQGTRLTVV.

This clonotype turned up a few times. CDR3 bases: TGTGCCAGCAGCTTAGCGCGACGGGAGTATAGGAAGCAGTTCTTC. This translates into CASSLARREYRKQFF. This sequence joins TRBV7-2 and TRBJ2-1; tentatively, D is TRBD2 (6 bases). Deletions cut 0 bases from V and 11 bases from J, with 17 bases between. Germline V CDR1 and CDR2: SGHTA, FQGNSA. The CDR3 has 15 residues.

This clonotype was observed a handful of times. The V gene is TRBV12-3 or TRBV12-4, the J gene TRBJ1-5, with TRBD1 as a possible D gene (6 bases). This CDR3 comprises 14 residues. V was pared by 3 bases and J by 3 bases, with 9 bases between. The CDR3 spells CASSFGGTNQPQHF. CDR3 DNA sequence: TGTGCCAGCAGTTTTGGGGGCACCAATCAGCCCCAGCATTTT.

The chain joins TRBV6-2 or TRBV6-3 to TRBJ2-7, with TRBD1 identical over 8 bases. Germline V gives CDR1 MNHEY, CDR2 SVGEGT. Trimming at V came to 6 bases and at J to 6 bases, leaving 10 bases not matched to a gene. The CDR3 runs 14 residues. The CDR3 protein is CASSEGQGMSEQYF. The DNA for the CDR3 is TGTGCCAGCAGCGAAGGACAGGGAATGTCCGAGCAGTACTTC.

In its sample, this clonotype was seen a few times. The rearrangement uses TRBV20-1 and TRBJ2-4; D gene unclear. Germline V gene lookup returns CDR1 DFQATT and CDR2 SNEGSKA (reference sequence). Trimming cost V 1 base and J 3 bases, with 19 bases left between them. The CDR3 extends over 17 amino acids. The DNA for the CDR3 is TGCAGTGCTAGAGGGATAAGGCGGTTCTCGAGCAAAAACATTCAGTACTTC. Protein product: CSARGIRRFSSKNIQYF.

The J gene is TRBJ1-1, the V gene TRBV7-9; 8 positions match TRBD1. The CDR3 has 14 residues. The germline CDR1 and CDR2 sequences are SEHNR and FQNEAQ (reference sequence). V was pared by 5 bases and J by 4 bases, with 6 bases of the junction left unmatched. CDR3 DNA sequence: TGTGCCAGCAGCCCGGGACAGGTTTTCACTGAAGCTTTCTTT. This gives the protein CASSPGQVFTEAFF.

CDR3 in amino acids: CASSRGPIESSGNTIYF. In nucleotides, the CDR3 is TGTGCCAGCAGTCGGGGGCCTATCGAAAGCTCTGGAAACACCATATATTTT. The chain combines TRBV5-4 with TRBJ1-3; possible D gene TRBD1, 6 bases. The germline CDR1 and CDR2 sequences are SGHNT and YYREEE (reference sequence). This CDR3 region has 17 residues. V lost 5 bases and J lost 0, with 18 bases in between.

The J gene is TRBJ1-1, the V gene TRBV27; a possible D gene is TRBD1 (5 bases). This CDR3 has 16 residues. The V end lost 3 bases, the J end lost 1 base, and 15 bases lay between the germline ends. Germline V gene data show CDR1 as MNHEY and CDR2 as SMNVEV (reference sequence). CDR3 sequence: CASSFFSGTPNTEAFF. The CDR3 bases are TGTGCCAGCAGTTTTTTCTCCGGGACTCCGAACACTGAAGCTTTCTTT.

This clonotype appeared a single time. This sequence joins TRBV12-3 or TRBV12-4 and TRBJ2-1, with D maybe TRBD2 (5 bases). The CDR3 extends over 15 amino acids. Trimming took off 3 bases at V and 6 bases at J, with 15 bases between the two ends. The CDR3 reads CASSFEGTPGNEQFF. CDR3 DNA sequence: TGTGCCAGCAGTTTTGAGGGAACTCCTGGCAATGAGCAGTTCTTC.

The gene calls are TRBV6-2 or TRBV6-3 and TRBJ2-1; D ambiguous. The germline CDR1 and CDR2 sequences are MNHEY and SVGEGT. This CDR3 comprises 11 residues. V gave up 6 bases and J gave up 7 bases, with 7 bases separating them. The CDR3 reads CASRVSNEQFF. DNA for the CDR3: TGTGCCAGCAGAGTTAGTAATGAGCAGTTCTTC.

The V call is TRBV12-3 or TRBV12-4, the J call TRBJ1-1; D gene unclear. This CDR3 contains 19 residues. Trimming took 6 bases from V and 0 from J, leaving 26 bases between them. The CDR3 loop is CASSLARDPTLRVNTEAFF. CDR3 bases: TGTGCCAGCAGCCTCGCCCGGGATCCAACTCTTCGGGTGAACACTGAAGCTTTCTTT.

This chain connects TRBV25-1 to TRBJ2-2, with 13 bases fitting TRBD2. The CDR3 has 16 residues. After removal of 4 bases from V and 6 bases from J, the junction contained 5 bases not matched to a gene. Germline V lookup: CDR1 MGHDK, CDR2 SYGVNS. The CDR3, as DNA: TGTGCCAGCAGTGTCCCTGGACTAGCGGGAGCCGGGGAGCTGTTTTTT. Translation: CASSVPGLAGAGELFF.

The rearrangement uses TRBV7-2 and TRBJ1-5, with 7 bases lining up with TRBD1. V was clipped by 3 bases and J by 0 bases; unmatched bases: 8. The CDR3 is made up of 17 amino acids. Germline V gives CDR1 SGHTA, CDR2 FQGNSA. CDR3 coding DNA: TGTGCCAGCAGCTTTACAGGGGCCCCATATAGCAATCAGCCCCAGCATTTT. It codes for CASSFTGAPYSNQPQHF.

Many counts were recorded for this clonotype. The V call is TRBV12-3 or TRBV12-4, the J call TRBJ2-1; 13 nucleotides align to TRBD2. This CDR3 region has 20 residues. The V segment lost 6 bases and the J segment 3 bases; nucleotides outside the gene matches: 17. CDR3 in amino acids: CASSHQSVPGLAGNYNEQFF. Written as DNA, the CDR3 is TGTGCCAGCAGCCATCAATCCGTCCCGGGACTAGCGGGGAACTACAATGAGCAGTTCTTC.

In its sample, this clonotype was seen a few times. The chain has TRBV9 and TRBJ2-1; possible D gene TRBD2, 5 bases. Trimming removed 0 bases at V and 4 bases at J, with 11 bases between. CDR3 length equals 15 residues. Germline V gene data show CDR1 as SGDLS and CDR2 as YYNGEE. The CDR3 DNA reads TGTGCCAGCAGCGTAGGCGGCTCGGGGTACAATGAGCAGTTCTTC. This translates into CASSVGGSGYNEQFF.

The chain combines TRBV20-1 with TRBJ1-3; D ambiguous. Germline-derived CDR1 and CDR2 are DFQATT and SNEGSKA (reference sequence). The V end was cut by 3 bases, the J end by 0 bases, with 15 bases between. The length of the CDR3 is 16 residues. CDR3 loop: CSASPTLGNSGNTIYF. The DNA for the CDR3 is TGCAGTGCTAGCCCCACGCTAGGTAACTCTGGAAACACCATATATTTT.